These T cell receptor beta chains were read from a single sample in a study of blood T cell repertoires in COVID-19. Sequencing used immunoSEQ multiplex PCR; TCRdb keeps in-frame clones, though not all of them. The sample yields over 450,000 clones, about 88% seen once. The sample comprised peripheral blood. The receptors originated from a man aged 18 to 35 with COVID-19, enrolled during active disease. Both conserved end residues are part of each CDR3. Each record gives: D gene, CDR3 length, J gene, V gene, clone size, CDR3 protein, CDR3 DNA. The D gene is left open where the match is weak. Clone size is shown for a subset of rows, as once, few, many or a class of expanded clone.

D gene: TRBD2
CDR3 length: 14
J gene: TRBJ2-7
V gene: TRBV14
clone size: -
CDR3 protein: CASSPDGSGREQYF
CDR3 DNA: TGTGCCAGCAGCCCGGATGGTAGCGGGAGGGAGCAGTACTTC

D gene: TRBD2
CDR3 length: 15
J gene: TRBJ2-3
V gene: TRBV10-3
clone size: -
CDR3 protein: CAISATGGAADTQYF
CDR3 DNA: TGTGCCATCAGTGCGACCGGGGGGGCCGCAGATACGCAGTATTTT

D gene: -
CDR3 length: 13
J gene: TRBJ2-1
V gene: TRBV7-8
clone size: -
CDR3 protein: CASSLGGNYEQFF
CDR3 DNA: TGTGCCAGCAGCTTAGGAGGGAACTATGAGCAGTTCTTC

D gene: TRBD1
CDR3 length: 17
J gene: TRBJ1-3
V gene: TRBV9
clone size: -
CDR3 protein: CASSVGKGQGFGNTIYF
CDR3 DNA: TGTGCCAGCAGCGTAGGCAAGGGACAGGGTTTTGGAAACACCATATATTTT

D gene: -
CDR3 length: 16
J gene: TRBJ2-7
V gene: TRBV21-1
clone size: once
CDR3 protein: CASSNPGTGYSYEQYF
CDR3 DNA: TGTGCCAGCAGCAATCCAGGGACAGGGTATTCCTACGAGCAGTACTTC

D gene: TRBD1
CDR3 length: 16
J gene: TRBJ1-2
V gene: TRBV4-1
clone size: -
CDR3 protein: CASSQPPGQSFYGYTF
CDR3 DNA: TGCGCCAGCAGCCAACCACCGGGACAGTCTTTCTATGGCTACACCTTC

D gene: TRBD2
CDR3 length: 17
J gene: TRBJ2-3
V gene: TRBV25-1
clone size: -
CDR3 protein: CASSGTGTRSSTDTQYF
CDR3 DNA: TGTGCCAGCAGCGGGACCGGGACTAGGTCTAGCACAGATACGCAGTATTTT

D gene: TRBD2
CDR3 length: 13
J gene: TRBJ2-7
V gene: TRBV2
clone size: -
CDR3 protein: CASSEGILAEQYF
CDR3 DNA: TGTGCCAGCAGTGAAGGCATACTAGCGGAGCAGTACTTC

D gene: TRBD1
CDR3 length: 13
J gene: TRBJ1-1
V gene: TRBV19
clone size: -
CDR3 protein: CASSIDRGTEAFF
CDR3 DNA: TGTGCCAGTAGTATCGACAGGGGGACTGAAGCTTTCTTT

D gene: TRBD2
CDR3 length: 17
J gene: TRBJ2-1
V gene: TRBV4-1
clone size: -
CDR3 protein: CASSQTLAGGAYNEQFF
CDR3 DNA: TGCGCCAGCAGCCAGACGCTAGCGGGAGGCGCCTACAATGAGCAGTTCTTC

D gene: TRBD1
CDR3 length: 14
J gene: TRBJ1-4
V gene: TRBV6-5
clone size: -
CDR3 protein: CASSLIGPGGKLFF
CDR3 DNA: TGTGCCAGCAGTTTAATAGGTCCAGGGGGAAAACTGTTTTTT

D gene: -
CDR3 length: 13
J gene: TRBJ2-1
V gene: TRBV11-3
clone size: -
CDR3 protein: CASSLGSKDEQFF
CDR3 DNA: TGTGCCAGCAGCTTGGGTAGCAAAGATGAGCAGTTCTTC

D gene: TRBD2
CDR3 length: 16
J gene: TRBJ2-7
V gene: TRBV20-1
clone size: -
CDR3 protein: CSASFRASGSSYEQYF
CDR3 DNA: TGCAGTGCTAGTTTCCGGGCTAGCGGGAGCTCCTACGAGCAGTACTTC

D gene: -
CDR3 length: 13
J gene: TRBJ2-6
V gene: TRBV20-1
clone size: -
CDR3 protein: CSASPPGTNVLTF
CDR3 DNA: TGCAGTGCTAGTCCTCCGGGTACCAACGTCCTGACTTTC

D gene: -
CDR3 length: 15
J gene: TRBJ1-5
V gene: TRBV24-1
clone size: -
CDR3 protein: CATSDSRVSNQPQHF
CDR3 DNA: TGTGCCACCAGTGATTCCAGGGTTAGCAATCAGCCCCAGCATTTT

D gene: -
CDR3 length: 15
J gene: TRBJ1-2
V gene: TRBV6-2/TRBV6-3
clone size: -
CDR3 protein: CASSYGTAVDYGYTF
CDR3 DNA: TGTGCCAGCAGTTACGGGACTGCCGTTGACTATGGCTACACCTTC

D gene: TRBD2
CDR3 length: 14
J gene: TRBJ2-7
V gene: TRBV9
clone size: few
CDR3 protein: CASSVAGGDYEQYF
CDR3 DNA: TGTGCCAGCAGCGTAGCTGGGGGGGACTACGAGCAGTACTTC

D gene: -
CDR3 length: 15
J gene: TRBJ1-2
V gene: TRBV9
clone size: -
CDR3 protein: CASSFSQGADYGYTF
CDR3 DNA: TGTGCCAGCAGCTTCTCCCAAGGGGCAGACTATGGCTACACCTTC

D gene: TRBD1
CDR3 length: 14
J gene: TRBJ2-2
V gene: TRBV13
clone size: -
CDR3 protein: CASRRTGNTGELFF
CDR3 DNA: TGTGCCAGCAGACGGACAGGGAACACCGGGGAGCTGTTTTTT

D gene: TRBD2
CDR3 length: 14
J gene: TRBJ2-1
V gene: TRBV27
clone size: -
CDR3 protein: CASSLSGREGEQFF
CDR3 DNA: TGTGCCAGCAGTTTATCCGGGAGGGAGGGGGAGCAGTTCTTC

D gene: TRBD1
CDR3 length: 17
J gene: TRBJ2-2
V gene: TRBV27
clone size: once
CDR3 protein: CASSPLGQGQNTGELFF
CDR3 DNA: TGTGCCAGCAGTCCCCTCGGACAGGGGCAAAACACCGGGGAGCTGTTTTTT

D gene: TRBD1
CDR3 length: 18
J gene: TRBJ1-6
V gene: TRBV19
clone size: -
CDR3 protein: CASSATGTDLFSNSPLHF
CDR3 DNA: TGTGCCAGTAGTGCCACCGGGACAGATCTCTTTTCCAATTCACCCCTCCACTTT

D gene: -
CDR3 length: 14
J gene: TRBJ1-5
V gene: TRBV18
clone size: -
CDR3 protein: CASSPTGTGQPQHF
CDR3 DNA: TGTGCCAGCTCACCCACAGGGACCGGTCAGCCCCAGCATTTT

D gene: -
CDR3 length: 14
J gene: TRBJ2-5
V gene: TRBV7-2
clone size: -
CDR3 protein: CASSSGGWQETQYF
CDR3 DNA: TGTGCCAGCAGCTCGGGGGGCTGGCAAGAGACCCAGTACTTC

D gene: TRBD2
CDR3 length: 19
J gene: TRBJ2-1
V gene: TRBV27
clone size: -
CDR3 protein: CASSSQAPLIAGGRYEQFF
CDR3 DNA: TGTGCCAGCAGTTCTCAAGCTCCTCTTATAGCGGGGGGCCGGTATGAGCAGTTCTTC

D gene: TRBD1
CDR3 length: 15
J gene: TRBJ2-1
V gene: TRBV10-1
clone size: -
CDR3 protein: CASSDHRGIYNEQFF
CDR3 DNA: TGCGCCAGCAGTGACCACAGGGGTATCTACAATGAGCAGTTCTTC

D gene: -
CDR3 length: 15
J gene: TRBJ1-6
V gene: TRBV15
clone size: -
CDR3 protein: CATSRATGYNSPLHF
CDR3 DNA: TGTGCCACCAGCAGAGCGACAGGTTATAATTCACCCCTCCACTTT

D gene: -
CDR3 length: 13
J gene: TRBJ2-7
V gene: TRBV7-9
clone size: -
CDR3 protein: CASSSQGGREQYF
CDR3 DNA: TGTGCCAGCAGCTCCCAGGGGGGAAGGGAGCAGTACTTC

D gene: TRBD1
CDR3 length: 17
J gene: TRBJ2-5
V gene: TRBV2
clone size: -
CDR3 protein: CASTPKGGQGISKTQYF
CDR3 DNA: TGTGCCAGCACCCCAAAAGGGGGACAGGGTATTAGTAAGACCCAGTACTTC

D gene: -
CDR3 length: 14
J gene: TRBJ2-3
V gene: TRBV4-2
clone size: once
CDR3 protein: CASSQALGADTQYF
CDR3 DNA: TGTGCCAGCAGCCAGGCGCTAGGTGCAGATACGCAGTATTTT

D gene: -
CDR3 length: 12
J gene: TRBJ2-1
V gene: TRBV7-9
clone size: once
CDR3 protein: CASSLAWQGKFF
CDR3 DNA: TGTGCCAGCAGCTTAGCGTGGCAGGGGAAGTTCTTC

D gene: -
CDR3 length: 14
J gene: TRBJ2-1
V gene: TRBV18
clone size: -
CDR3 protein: CASSPPLDYNEQFF
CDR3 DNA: TGTGCCAGCTCACCACCACTAGACTACAATGAGCAGTTCTTC

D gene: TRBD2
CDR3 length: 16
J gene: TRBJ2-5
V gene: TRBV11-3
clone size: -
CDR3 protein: CASSPKREWGQETQYF
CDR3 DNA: TGTGCCAGCAGCCCAAAGCGGGAGTGGGGCCAAGAGACCCAGTACTTC

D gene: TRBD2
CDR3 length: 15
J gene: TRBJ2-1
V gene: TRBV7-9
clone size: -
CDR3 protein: CASSLLAGGLDEQFF
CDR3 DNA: TGTGCCAGCAGCTTGTTAGCGGGAGGGCTCGATGAGCAGTTCTTC

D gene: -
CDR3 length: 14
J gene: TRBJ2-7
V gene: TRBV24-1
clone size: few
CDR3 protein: CATSDFWGVSEQYF
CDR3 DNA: TGTGCCACCAGTGATTTTTGGGGGGTGTCCGAGCAGTACTTC

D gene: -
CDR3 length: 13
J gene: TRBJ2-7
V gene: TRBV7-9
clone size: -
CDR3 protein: CASSLDGTYEQYF
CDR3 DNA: TGTGCCAGCAGCTTAGACGGGACCTACGAGCAGTACTTC

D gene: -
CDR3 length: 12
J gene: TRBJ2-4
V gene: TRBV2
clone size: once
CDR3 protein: CASRGQKNIQYF
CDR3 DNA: TGTGCCAGCAGAGGACAGAAAAACATTCAGTACTTC

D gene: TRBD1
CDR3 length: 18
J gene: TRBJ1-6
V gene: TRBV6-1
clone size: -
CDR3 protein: CASSEAGSWTGYNSPLHF
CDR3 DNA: TGTGCCAGCAGTGAAGCGGGCTCTTGGACAGGTTATAATTCACCCCTCCACTTT

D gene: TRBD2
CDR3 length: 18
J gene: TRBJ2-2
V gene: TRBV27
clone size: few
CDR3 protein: CASTSRGAGTSYTGELFF
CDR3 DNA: TGTGCCAGCACCTCCAGAGGGGCCGGGACTAGCTACACCGGGGAGCTGTTTTTT

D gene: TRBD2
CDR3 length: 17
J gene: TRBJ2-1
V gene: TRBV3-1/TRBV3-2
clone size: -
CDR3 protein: CASSQGYAGETYNEQFF
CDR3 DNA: TGTGCCAGCAGCCAAGGATACGCGGGGGAGACCTACAATGAGCAGTTCTTC

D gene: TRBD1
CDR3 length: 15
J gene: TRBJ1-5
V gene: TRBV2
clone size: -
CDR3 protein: CASSWDRAGNQPQHF
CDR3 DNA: TGTGCCAGCAGCTGGGACAGGGCGGGGAATCAGCCCCAGCATTTT

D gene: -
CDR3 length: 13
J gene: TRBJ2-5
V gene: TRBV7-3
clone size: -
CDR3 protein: CASSLRVQETQYF
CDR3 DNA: TGTGCCAGCAGTCTGAGGGTGCAAGAGACCCAGTACTTC

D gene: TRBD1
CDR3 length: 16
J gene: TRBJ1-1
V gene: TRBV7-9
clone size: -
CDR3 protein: CASSLEQGAMNTEAFF
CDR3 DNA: TGTGCCAGCAGCTTAGAACAGGGGGCCATGAACACTGAAGCTTTCTTT

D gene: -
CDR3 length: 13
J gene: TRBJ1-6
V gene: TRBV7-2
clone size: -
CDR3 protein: CASTDTDNSPLHF
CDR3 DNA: TGTGCCAGCACAGACACTGATAATTCACCCCTCCACTTT

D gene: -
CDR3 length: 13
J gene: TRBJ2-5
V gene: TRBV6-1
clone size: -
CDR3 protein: CASSDRTPRDQYF
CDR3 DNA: TGTGCCAGCAGTGATCGGACTCCCCGTGACCAGTACTTC

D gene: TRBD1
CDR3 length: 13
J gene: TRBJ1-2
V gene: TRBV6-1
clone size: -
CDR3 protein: CASSDHRDRSYTF
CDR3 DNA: TGTGCCAGCAGTGATCACCGGGACAGGAGCTACACCTTC

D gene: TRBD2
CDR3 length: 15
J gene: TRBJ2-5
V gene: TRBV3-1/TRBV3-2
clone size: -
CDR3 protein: CASSRAGEGQETQYF
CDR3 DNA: TGTGCCAGCAGCCGAGCGGGAGAGGGGCAAGAGACCCAGTACTTC

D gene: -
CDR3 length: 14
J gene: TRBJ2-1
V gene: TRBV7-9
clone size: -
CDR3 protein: CASSSADSYNEQFF
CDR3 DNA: TGTGCCAGCAGCTCCGCCGACAGCTACAATGAGCAGTTCTTC

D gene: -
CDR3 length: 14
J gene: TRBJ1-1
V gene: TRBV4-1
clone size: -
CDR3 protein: CASSRREESTEAFF
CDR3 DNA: TGCGCCAGCAGCCGGAGGGAGGAGTCCACTGAAGCTTTCTTT

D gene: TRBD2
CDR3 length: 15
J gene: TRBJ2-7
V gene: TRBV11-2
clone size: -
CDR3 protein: CASSFGTSGGREQYF
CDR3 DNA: TGTGCCAGCAGCTTCGGGACTAGCGGGGGGAGAGAGCAGTACTTC

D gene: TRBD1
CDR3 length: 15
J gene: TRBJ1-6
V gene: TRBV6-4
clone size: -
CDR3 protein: CASSNEGQGGSPLHF
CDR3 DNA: TGTGCCAGCAGCAACGAGGGACAGGGGGGTTCACCCCTCCACTTT

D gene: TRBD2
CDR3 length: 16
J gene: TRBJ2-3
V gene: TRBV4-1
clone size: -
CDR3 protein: CASSRDTSGSTDTQYF
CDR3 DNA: TGCGCCAGCAGCCGGGACACTAGCGGATCCACAGATACGCAGTATTTT

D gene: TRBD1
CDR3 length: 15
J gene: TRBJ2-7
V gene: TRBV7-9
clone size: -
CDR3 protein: CASSSGQGAGYEQYF
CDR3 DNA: TGTGCCAGCAGCTCCGGACAGGGGGCTGGTTACGAGCAGTACTTC

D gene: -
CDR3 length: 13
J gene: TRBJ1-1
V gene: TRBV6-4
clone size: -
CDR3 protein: CASRSQTNTEAFF
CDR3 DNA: TGTGCCAGCAGAAGCCAGACAAACACTGAAGCTTTCTTT

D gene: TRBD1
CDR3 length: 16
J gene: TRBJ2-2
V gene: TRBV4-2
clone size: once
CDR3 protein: CASSQANRGSTGELFF
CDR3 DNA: TGTGCCAGCAGCCAAGCCAACAGGGGCTCGACCGGGGAGCTGTTTTTT

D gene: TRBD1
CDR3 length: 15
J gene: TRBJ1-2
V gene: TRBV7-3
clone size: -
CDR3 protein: CASSPTGTGENGYTF
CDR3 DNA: TGTGCCAGCAGCCCAACCGGGACAGGGGAGAATGGCTACACCTTC

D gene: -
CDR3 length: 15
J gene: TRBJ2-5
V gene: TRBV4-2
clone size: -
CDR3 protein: CASSQEKQGQETQYF
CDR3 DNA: TGTGCCAGCAGCCAAGAAAAACAGGGTCAAGAGACCCAGTACTTC

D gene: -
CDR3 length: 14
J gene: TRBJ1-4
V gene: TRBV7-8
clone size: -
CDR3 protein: CASSLVAFNEKLFF
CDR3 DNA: TGTGCCAGCAGCTTAGTCGCGTTTAATGAAAAACTGTTTTTT

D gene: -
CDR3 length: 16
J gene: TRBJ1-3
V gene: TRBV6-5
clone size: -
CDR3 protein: CASSYTPGVSGNTIYF
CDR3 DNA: TGTGCCAGCAGTTACACACCAGGGGTCTCTGGAAACACCATATATTTT

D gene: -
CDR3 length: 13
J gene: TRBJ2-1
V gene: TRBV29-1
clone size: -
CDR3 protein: CSGSGLSYNEQFF
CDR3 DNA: TGCAGCGGGAGCGGGCTATCCTACAATGAGCAGTTCTTC